This is a list of T cell receptor beta chains from one sample in a study of shared clonotypes between healthy human individuals. Measured with immunoSEQ multiplex PCR; TCRdb has only the in-frame clones, and not every one. The sample records about 1.5 million clones, approximately 98% being singletons. The sequenced sample was naive CD4+ T cells sorted from blood. The receptors come from a man aged 25 to 40 in good health. CDR3s include the opening cysteine and the closing phenylalanine or tryptophan. The D gene is left open where the match is weak. Expanded clones are given a class, and other clones once, few, many or no size at all.

len: 14; abundance: once; j_gene: TRBJ2-7; d_gene: TRBD1; v_gene: TRBV18; CDR3aa: CASSKGTGDYEQYF; CDR3nt: TGTGCCAGCTCCAAGGGGACAGGGGACTACGAGCAGTACTTC
len: 14; abundance: NA; j_gene: TRBJ2-1; d_gene: NA; v_gene: TRBV10-2; CDR3aa: CASSVGGVSNEQFF; CDR3nt: TGCGCCAGCAGTGTGGGGGGAGTGAGCAATGAGCAGTTCTTC
len: 12; abundance: once; j_gene: TRBJ1-2; d_gene: NA; v_gene: TRBV13; CDR3aa: CASSLYLYGYTF; CDR3nt: TGTGCCAGCAGCTTATACCTTTATGGCTACACCTTC
len: 14; abundance: NA; j_gene: TRBJ2-7; d_gene: NA; v_gene: TRBV7-9; CDR3aa: CASSLGGRYYEQYF; CDR3nt: TGTGCCAGCAGCTTAGGTGGCAGGTACTACGAGCAGTACTTC
len: 14; abundance: NA; j_gene: TRBJ2-7; d_gene: TRBD1; v_gene: TRBV5-1; CDR3aa: CASSYRGRVHEQYF; CDR3nt: TGCGCCAGCAGCTACAGGGGGCGCGTACACGAGCAGTACTTC
len: 15; abundance: NA; j_gene: TRBJ2-5; d_gene: NA; v_gene: TRBV9; CDR3aa: CASSVGGTLQETQYF; CDR3nt: TGTGCCAGCAGCGTAGGGGGGACTCTACAAGAGACCCAGTACTTC
len: 12; abundance: NA; j_gene: TRBJ2-7; d_gene: NA; v_gene: TRBV6-6; CDR3aa: CASRDRTYEQYF; CDR3nt: TGTGCCAGCAGGGACAGAACCTACGAGCAGTACTTC
len: 14; abundance: NA; j_gene: TRBJ2-3; d_gene: TRBD2; v_gene: TRBV2; CDR3aa: CASSFSGNTDTQYF; CDR3nt: TGTGCCAGCAGCTTTAGCGGGAACACAGATACGCAGTATTTT
len: 15; abundance: NA; j_gene: TRBJ1-2; d_gene: NA; v_gene: TRBV4-1; CDR3aa: CASSQIPALGYGYTF; CDR3nt: TGCGCCAGCAGCCAGATCCCGGCCCTTGGCTATGGCTACACCTTC
len: 17; abundance: NA; j_gene: TRBJ1-2; d_gene: TRBD1; v_gene: TRBV28; CDR3aa: CASSLGQGAFMDYGYTF; CDR3nt: TGTGCCAGCAGTTTAGGACAGGGGGCCTTTATGGACTATGGCTACACCTTC
len: 14; abundance: once; j_gene: TRBJ1-1; d_gene: NA; v_gene: TRBV7-2; CDR3aa: CASSSGDGKAEAFF; CDR3nt: TGTGCCAGCAGCTCCGGGGATGGCAAAGCTGAAGCTTTCTTT
len: 16; abundance: NA; j_gene: TRBJ2-7; d_gene: TRBD2; v_gene: TRBV5-6; CDR3aa: CASSQIPGLAGYEQYF; CDR3nt: TGTGCCAGCAGCCAGATACCGGGACTAGCGGGATACGAGCAGTACTTC
len: 12; abundance: NA; j_gene: TRBJ2-7; d_gene: NA; v_gene: TRBV30; CDR3aa: CAYTQSSYEQYF; CDR3nt: TGTGCCTATACTCAAAGCTCCTACGAGCAGTACTTC
len: 14; abundance: NA; j_gene: TRBJ2-7; d_gene: TRBD1; v_gene: TRBV19; CDR3aa: CASSPQGASYEQYF; CDR3nt: TGTGCCAGTAGTCCCCAGGGGGCCTCCTACGAGCAGTACTTC
len: 16; abundance: NA; j_gene: TRBJ2-1; d_gene: NA; v_gene: TRBV10-3; CDR3aa: CAISESGGGVYNEQFF; CDR3nt: TGTGCCATCAGTGAGTCAGGAGGGGGGGTATACAATGAGCAGTTCTTC
len: 14; abundance: NA; j_gene: TRBJ2-1; d_gene: NA; v_gene: TRBV29-1; CDR3aa: CSVEDSRTENEQFF; CDR3nt: TGCAGCGTTGAAGATTCTAGGACTGAGAATGAGCAGTTCTTC
len: 16; abundance: NA; j_gene: TRBJ2-7; d_gene: NA; v_gene: TRBV4-2; CDR3aa: CASSQAGSGTFYEQYF; CDR3nt: TGTGCCAGCAGCCAAGCCGGGTCGGGGACATTTTACGAGCAGTACTTC
len: 18; abundance: NA; j_gene: TRBJ2-6; d_gene: NA; v_gene: TRBV28; CDR3aa: CASSLPSGETGGANVLTF; CDR3nt: TGTGCCAGCAGTTTACCGTCCGGCGAGACCGGTGGGGCCAACGTCCTGACTTTC
len: 18; abundance: NA; j_gene: TRBJ2-3; d_gene: TRBD2; v_gene: TRBV4-2; CDR3aa: CASSQVRLAGGRADTQYF; CDR3nt: TGTGCCAGCAGCCAAGTGCGACTAGCGGGAGGGAGGGCAGATACGCAGTATTTT
len: 12; abundance: NA; j_gene: TRBJ1-1; d_gene: NA; v_gene: TRBV28; CDR3aa: CASRLTGSEAFF; CDR3nt: TGTGCCAGCAGGCTAACCGGGTCTGAAGCTTTCTTT
len: 16; abundance: NA; j_gene: TRBJ2-7; d_gene: TRBD1; v_gene: TRBV27; CDR3aa: CASRRVPGQGPYEQYF; CDR3nt: TGTGCCAGCAGACGTGTACCGGGACAGGGCCCCTACGAGCAGTACTTC
len: 16; abundance: NA; j_gene: TRBJ1-5; d_gene: NA; v_gene: TRBV28; CDR3aa: CASSFVGGLSNQPQHF; CDR3nt: TGTGCCAGCAGTTTCGTGGGAGGATTGAGCAATCAGCCCCAGCATTTT
len: 14; abundance: NA; j_gene: TRBJ2-7; d_gene: NA; v_gene: TRBV7-3; CDR3aa: CASSLRGAGYEQYF; CDR3nt: TGTGCCAGCAGCTTAAGAGGGGCCGGTTACGAGCAGTACTTC
len: 11; abundance: once; j_gene: TRBJ1-2; d_gene: NA; v_gene: TRBV6-1; CDR3aa: CASSESDGYTF; CDR3nt: TGTGCCAGCAGTGAGTCCGATGGCTACACCTTC
len: 17; abundance: NA; j_gene: TRBJ2-3; d_gene: NA; v_gene: TRBV7-2; CDR3aa: CASSPTDPRLFTDTQYF; CDR3nt: TGTGCCAGCAGCCCGACGGACCCACGGCTTTTCACAGATACGCAGTATTTT
len: 15; abundance: NA; j_gene: TRBJ1-1; d_gene: NA; v_gene: TRBV7-3; CDR3aa: CASGLATSGNTEAFF; CDR3nt: TGTGCCAGCGGCTTAGCAACGTCGGGGAACACTGAAGCTTTCTTT
len: 16; abundance: NA; j_gene: TRBJ2-2; d_gene: TRBD2; v_gene: TRBV29-1; CDR3aa: CSVIPLAGDGTGELFF; CDR3nt: TGCAGCGTGATCCCATTAGCGGGAGATGGCACCGGGGAGCTGTTTTTT
len: 15; abundance: NA; j_gene: TRBJ2-3; d_gene: NA; v_gene: TRBV7-6; CDR3aa: CASSLVSGSRNTQYF; CDR3nt: TGTGCCAGCAGCTTAGTTAGCGGATCCAGAAATACGCAGTATTTT
len: 15; abundance: NA; j_gene: TRBJ2-7; d_gene: NA; v_gene: TRBV13; CDR3aa: CASSLAGARAYEQYF; CDR3nt: TGTGCCAGCAGCCTGGCGGGGGCCCGGGCCTACGAGCAGTACTTC
len: 13; abundance: NA; j_gene: TRBJ2-7; d_gene: NA; v_gene: TRBV5-6; CDR3aa: CASSLASAAEQYF; CDR3nt: TGTGCCAGCAGCTTGGCTAGCGCCGCCGAGCAGTACTTC
len: 14; abundance: NA; j_gene: TRBJ2-7; d_gene: NA; v_gene: TRBV5-1; CDR3aa: CASSLRTTGGEQYF; CDR3nt: TGCGCCAGCAGCCTTAGGACGACCGGCGGGGAGCAGTACTTC
len: 15; abundance: NA; j_gene: TRBJ2-5; d_gene: TRBD2; v_gene: TRBV11-2; CDR3aa: CASSVGRGVQETQYF; CDR3nt: TGTGCCAGCAGCGTAGGGAGGGGAGTCCAAGAGACCCAGTACTTC
len: 11; abundance: NA; j_gene: TRBJ2-3; d_gene: NA; v_gene: TRBV5-4; CDR3aa: CASGAVDTQYF; CDR3nt: TGTGCCAGCGGCGCCGTAGATACGCAGTATTTT
len: 14; abundance: NA; j_gene: TRBJ2-3; d_gene: NA; v_gene: TRBV5-1; CDR3aa: CASSLGYQTDTQYF; CDR3nt: TGCGCCAGCAGCTTGGGTTATCAGACAGATACGCAGTATTTT
len: 15; abundance: NA; j_gene: TRBJ1-5; d_gene: NA; v_gene: TRBV10-2; CDR3aa: CASSELAGLNQPQHF; CDR3nt: TGCGCCAGCAGTGAGTTGGCAGGCCTCAATCAGCCCCAGCATTTT
len: 16; abundance: NA; j_gene: TRBJ2-3; d_gene: NA; v_gene: TRBV18; CDR3aa: CASSPVWDQRVDTQYF; CDR3nt: TGTGCCAGCTCACCAGTCTGGGATCAGAGAGTGGATACGCAGTATTTT